These 21 T cell receptor beta chains were all obtained from the same sample, sequenced in a study of PD-1 blockade in classical Hodgkin lymphoma. The sample's time point: cycle 4 day 1 (C4D1), after five to seven weeks of nivolumab. The patients all showed relapse after autologous stem cell transplantation, while their brentuximab vedotin exposure varied. The repertoire was sequenced with immunoSEQ multiplex PCR; TCRdb's copy has only in-frame clones and lacks some. Among tens of thousands of clones listed, roughly three quarters were seen once. The sequences come from peripheral blood mononuclear cells (PBMCs), collected before the fourth cycle of nivolumab. All receptors derive from a human donor with classical Hodgkin lymphoma.

The V call is TRBV29-1, the J call TRBJ2-3; perhaps TRBD1 as D (7 bases). Trimming left V 4 bases short and J 6 bases short, with 17 bases between. CDR3 size: 14 residues. Germline loops: CDR1 SQVTM, CDR2 ANQGSEA. DNA of the CDR3: TGCAGCGTTGCGGTGCAGGGGGGAATGGATACGCAGTATTTT. Translation gives CSVAVQGGMDTQYF.

The rearrangement links TRBV2 to TRBJ1-4; 9 positions match TRBD1. The trim removed 2 bases at V and 6 bases at J, leaving 1 base unmatched. The CDR3 covers 14 residues. Germline assignment: CDR1 SNHLY and CDR2 FYNNEI. Here the CDR3 reads CASSEWTGDEKLFF. CDR3 nucleotides: TGTGCCAGCAGTGAATGGACAGGGGATGAAAAACTGTTTTTT.

The gene calls are TRBV30 and TRBJ1-6, with D possibly TRBD1 on 5 matching bases. The germline gives CDR1 GTSNPN, CDR2 SVGIG (reference sequence). The CDR3 has 16 amino acids. V was clipped by 2 bases and J by 8 bases, with 19 bases between them. The CDR3 nucleotides read TGTGCCTGGAGTCTCTCCCGGGGGTTACTATATTCACCCCTCCACTTT. Its translation is CAWSLSRGLLYSPLHF.

The J gene is TRBJ1-5, the V gene TRBV2, with D uncertain. The CDR3 consists of 11 residues. V was pared by 6 bases and J by 4 bases, with 4 bases between. Germline loops: CDR1 SNHLY, CDR2 FYNNEI. The CDR3 here is CASRENQPQHF. In nucleotides, the CDR3 is TGTGCCAGCAGGGAGAATCAGCCCCAGCATTTT.

CDR3 sequence: CASSLEQAAEAFF. In DNA, the CDR3 is TGTGCCAGCAGCTTGGAGCAGGCTGCCGAAGCTTTCTTT. The gene calls are TRBV7-8 and TRBJ1-1; D gene unclear. In germline, CDR1 is SGHVS, CDR2 FQNEAQ. The CDR3 loop spans 13 amino acids. V was trimmed by 3 bases and J by 8 bases, leaving 13 bases between them.

This clone is a singleton in its sample. V usage is TRBV11-2 and J usage is TRBJ2-6, with 9 positions matching TRBD1. Trimming removed 3 bases from V and 4 bases from J; junction bases left unmatched: 13. The CDR3 sequence is 19 residues long. Germline V gives CDR1 SGHAT, CDR2 FQNNGV. CDR3 region: CASSLMLQGAGRGANVLTF. CDR3 nucleotide sequence: TGTGCCAGCAGCTTGATGCTACAGGGGGCGGGACGCGGGGCCAACGTCCTGACTTTC. Based on the CDR3 plus reference TRBV11-2 and TRBJ2-6, the full variable domain is EAGVAQSPRYKIIEKRQSVAFWCNPISGHATLYWYQQILGQGPKLLIQFQNNGVVDDSQLPKDRFSAERLKGVDSTLKIQPAKLEDSAVYLCASSLMLQGAGRGANVLTFGAGSRLTVL.

This chain uses TRBV18 with TRBJ2-5, with 9 bases that match TRBD1. Germline CDR1 reads KGHSH; CDR2 reads LQKENI. V dropped 5 bases and J dropped 5; count of bases not matched to a gene: 3. There are 13 residues in the CDR3. This CDR3 reads CASSRDRVETQYF. The DNA of the CDR3 is TGTGCCAGCTCAAGGGACAGGGTGGAGACCCAGTACTTC.

The chain is built from TRBV5-1 and TRBJ2-7, with D unclear. The CDR3 runs 15 residues. Germline V gene lookup returns CDR1 SGHRS and CDR2 YFSETQ. V dropped 0 bases and J dropped 5 bases, with 15 bases sitting between them. CDR3 protein: CASSLAGAGGHEQYF. CDR3 nucleotides: TGCGCCAGCAGCTTGGCCGGCGCAGGTGGCCACGAGCAGTACTTC. Filled out from reference TRBV5-1 and TRBJ2-7, the complete variable domain reads KAGVTQTPRYLIKTRGQQVTLSCSPISGHRSVSWYQQTPGQGLQFLFEYFSETQRNKGNFPGRFSGRQFSNSRSEMNVSTLELGDSALYLCASSLAGAGGHEQYFGPGTRLTVT.

The chain has TRBV6-5 and TRBJ2-1, with D hard to call. V was cut by 6 bases and J by 6 bases, with 12 bases left in between. Germline values: CDR1 MNHEY, CDR2 SVGAGI. CDR3 length: 13 residues. The CDR3, as DNA: TGTGCCAGCAGCGTTCACAGAGGCAATGAGCAGTTCTTC. It encodes CASSVHRGNEQFF.

This clone was detected only once. This rearrangement joins TRBV19 to TRBJ1-2; D might be TRBD1 (6 bases). The length of the CDR3 is 13 residues. V lost 3 bases to trimming and J lost 4 bases, with 9 bases between them. The germline gives CDR1 LNHDA, CDR2 SQIVND (reference sequence). The CDR3 is CASSIQGPYGYTF. CDR3 sequence (DNA): TGTGCCAGTAGTATTCAGGGGCCCTATGGCTACACCTTC.

The chain combines TRBV5-1 with TRBJ2-3; 9 nucleotides agree with TRBD2. After removal of 5 bases from V and 0 bases from J, the junction contained 10 bases not matched to a gene. CDR1 is SGHRS, CDR2 YFSETQ, per germline. The CDR3 is 17 residues long. Here the CDR3 reads CASSWLAGTPSTDTQYF. DNA of the CDR3: TGCGCCAGCAGTTGGCTAGCGGGGACACCTAGCACAGATACGCAGTATTTT.

The V and J genes are TRBV7-2 and TRBJ1-3; TRBD1 matches at 7 bases. The CDR3 length is 16 residues. Germline CDR1 is SGHTA and CDR2 is FQGNSA. V lost 1 base to trimming and J lost 2 bases; unmatched junction nucleotides: 5. CDR3 sequence reads: CASSLGTGAPGNTIYF. In DNA form, the CDR3 reads TGTGCCAGCAGCTTAGGGACAGGAGCCCCTGGAAACACCATATATTTT.

This clone was observed a single time. The V call is TRBV7-3, the J call TRBJ2-1; a possible D gene is TRBD2 (6 bases). CDR1 and CDR2 (germline): SGHTA, FQGTGA. V was cut by 2 bases and J by 6 bases, with 14 bases left in between. The CDR3 has 15 residues. In nucleotides, the CDR3 is TGTGCCAGCAGCTTACCGGGACTCGAATCCAATGAGCAGTTCTTC. Translated: CASSLPGLESNEQFF. Drawing the rest from reference TRBV7-3 and TRBJ2-1, the complete variable domain is GAGVSQTPSNKVTEKGKYVELRCDPISGHTALYWYRQSLGQGPEFLIYFQGTGAADDSGLPNDRFFAVRPEGSVSTLKIQRTERGDSAVYLCASSLPGLESNEQFFGPGTRLTVL.

The chain links TRBV4-3 to TRBJ2-1; D might be TRBD2 (6 bases). The CDR3 contains 15 residues. V dropped 4 bases and J dropped 4 bases, with 14 bases sitting between them. CDR1 and CDR2 from the germline V gene are LGHNA and YSLEER. The CDR3 DNA sequence: TGCGCCAGCAGCCGCGGGCGGGATCCATACAATGAGCAGTTCTTC. Its protein product is CASSRGRDPYNEQFF.

CDR3 protein: CASSWPQGVETGELFF. The CDR3, as DNA: TGTGCCAGCAGTTGGCCCCAGGGGGTTGAGACCGGGGAGCTGTTTTTT. The genes are TRBV27 and TRBJ2-2; 7 nucleotides line up with TRBD1. This CDR3 comprises 16 residues. Trimming at V came to 4 bases and at J to 5 bases, leaving 10 bases not matched to a gene. CDR1 is MNHEY, CDR2 SMNVEV, per germline (reference sequence).

CDR3 nucleotides: TGTGCCTGGAGTGGCGGGACTAGCGGGACCGGGGAGCTGTTTTTT. It is translated as CAWSGGTSGTGELFF. The chain employs TRBV30 and TRBJ2-2; the match to TRBD2 covers 12 bases. The V gene end was trimmed by 1 base and the J gene end by 5 bases; junction bases not matched to a gene: 2. Germline V gives CDR1 GTSNPN, CDR2 SVGIG (reference sequence). There are 15 residues in the CDR3.

This clone has only a few counts. The chain employs TRBV19 and TRBJ1-2; 7 nucleotides agree with TRBD1. CDR1 is LNHDA, CDR2 SQIVND, per germline (reference sequence). With 5 bases clipped from V and 4 bases from J, the junction kept 13 bases outside the gene matches. The length of the CDR3 is 16 residues. CDR3 sequence: CASSPRQGRLSYGYTF. In nucleotides, the CDR3 is TGTGCCAGTAGTCCACGACAGGGTAGGCTATCCTATGGCTACACCTTC.

J is TRBJ2-5 and V is TRBV6-5; no clear D gene. CDR3 length equals 14 residues. The ends were cut back, 6 bases at V and 2 bases at J, with 13 bases in the middle. The V gene's germline CDR1 is MNHEY and CDR2 SVGAGI. Here the CDR3 DNA reads TGTGCCAGCAGACCAGGACCGATACAAGAGACCCAGTACTTC. Its translation is CASRPGPIQETQYF.

This chain links TRBV5-6 with TRBJ1-1, with a tentative D call TRBD1 (5 bases). The CDR3 is 12 amino acids. The germline CDR1 and CDR2 sequences are SGHDT and YYEEEE. Trimming shortened V by 0 bases and J by 9 bases, and 9 bases separated the two germline ends. The CDR3 spells CASSLARDQAFF. The CDR3, as DNA: TGTGCCAGCAGCTTGGCCAGGGACCAAGCTTTCTTT. Variable domain in full (rest from reference TRBV5-6 and TRBJ1-1): DAGVTQSPTHLIKTRGQQVTLRCSPKSGHDTVSWYQQALGQGPQFIFQYYEEEERQRGNFPDRFSGHQFPNYSSELNVNALLLGDSALYLCASSLARDQAFFGQGTRLTVV.

The chain is built from TRBV27 and TRBJ1-5, with D unclear. The germline V and J ends were trimmed by 4 bases and 0 bases, with 7 bases remaining between them. The CDR3 has 14 residues. The germline gives CDR1 MNHEY, CDR2 SMNVEV (reference sequence). CDR3 sequence reads: CASSYKDSNQPQHF. CDR3 DNA: TGTGCCAGCAGTTATAAGGATAGCAATCAGCCCCAGCATTTT.

The chain recombines TRBV18 with TRBJ1-6, with a possible D match to TRBD1 (5 bases). The length of the CDR3 is 15 residues. Germline-derived CDR1 and CDR2 are KGHSH and LQKENI. Trimming stripped 5 bases from V and 7 bases from J, with 15 bases between. This CDR3 reads CASSVSGAINSPLHF. CDR3 sequence (DNA): TGTGCCAGCTCAGTTTCCGGGGCCATAAATTCACCCCTCCACTTT. The full variable domain, in which reference TRBV18 and TRBJ1-6 provide the parts outside the CDR3, is NAGVMQNPRHLVRRRGQEARLRCSPMKGHSHVYWYRQLPEEGLKFMVYLQKENIIDESGMPKERFSAEFPKEGPSILRIQQVVRGDSAAYFCASSVSGAINSPLHFGNGTRLTVT.